The clone carrying this T cell receptor beta chain has at least ten counts. The antigen remains undetermined. V shed 3 bases and J 4 bases; nucleotides not matched to a gene: 6. The CDR3 contains 15 residues. CDR1 SGHAT and CDR2 FQNNGV come from the germline V gene. The entry originates in a study of cytomegalovirus exposure and HLA in healthy donors. It was with 60 Vbeta and 13 Jbeta primers that the PCR ran. Assay used: immunoSEQ multiplex PCR; TCRdb lists only in-frame clones, some missing. The sample yields roughly 120,000 clones, more than 65% seen once. Whole-study results and caveats: In a later analysis, HLA-associated TCR beta chains were more clonally expanded than equally common others. In a later analysis, TCR beta V- and J-gene trimming showed a link to a missense DCLRE1C variant.

The chain combines TRBV11-2 with TRBJ1-2, with TRBD1 matching 9 bases. Material: PBMCs. The origin of this receptor is a woman aged 35 to 49 in good health and CMV-seropositive. CDR3 nucleotides: TGTGCCAGCAGCTTCGGACAGGGGCCCTCCTATGGCTACACCTTC. Protein: CASSFGQGPSYGYTF.